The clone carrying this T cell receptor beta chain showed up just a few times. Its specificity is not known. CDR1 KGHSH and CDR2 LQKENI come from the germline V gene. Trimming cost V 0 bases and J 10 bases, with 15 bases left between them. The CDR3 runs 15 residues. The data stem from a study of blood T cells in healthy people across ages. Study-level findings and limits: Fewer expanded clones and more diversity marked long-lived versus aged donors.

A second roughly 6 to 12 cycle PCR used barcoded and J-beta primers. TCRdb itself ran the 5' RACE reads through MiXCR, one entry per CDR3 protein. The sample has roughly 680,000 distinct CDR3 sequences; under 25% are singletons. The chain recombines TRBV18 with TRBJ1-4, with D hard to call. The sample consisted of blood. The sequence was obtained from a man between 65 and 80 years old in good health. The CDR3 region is CASSPPAGISGKLFF. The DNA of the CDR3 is TGTGCCAGCTCACCACCGGCCGGCATTTCGGGAAAACTGTTTTTT.